This T cell receptor (beta chain) was observed in a study of CD8+ T cells in alopecia areata. This clone showed up just a few times. As yet, its antigen is unknown. It was from PBMCs that CD4+ and CD8+ T cells were sorted. Study conclusions and caveats: Lesional scalp, notably in alopecia totalis/universalis, had clonality above that of normal scalp.

It was cDNA, reverse transcribed from extracted RNA, that served as the sequencing template. Clones were sequenced by immunoSEQ multiplex PCR, and TCRdb holds only the in-frame ones, with some missing. The table lists some 160,000 clones, more than 55% of them singletons. Sequences were obtained from CD8+ T cells sorted from blood. The origin of this receptor is a human donor in good health.

CDR3 nucleotide sequence: TGTGCCAGCAGCGTAGCAGAGGGAACGAACTATGGCTACACCTTC. This gives the protein CASSVAEGTNYGYTF. The chain links TRBV9 to TRBJ1-2; D gene uncertain. The germline V gene has CDR1 SGDLS and CDR2 YYNGEE. This CDR3 has 15 amino acids. The V end was cut by 0 bases, the J end by 2 bases, with 11 bases between.